This T cell receptor beta chain was captured in a study of T cells expressing NK-cell markers. On the study more broadly: Seven donors tested HCMV-seropositive and one tested seronegative among the eight sequenced. Study-wide points: Clones of NKG2C+ T cells that had expanded were of unclear HCMV specificity. Six or seven donors had dominant NKG2C+ clonotypes that comprised roughly 1.0-7.5% of their CD8+ T cells.

Comments on this clonotype: The antigen is undetermined.

TCRdb re-called the 5' RACE reads and catalogs CDR3 proteins one per entry, DNA excluded. Its table records under 600,000 distinct CDR3 sequences. CDR1 and CDR2 from the germline V gene are GTSNPN and SVGIG (reference sequence). The CDR3 extends over 11 amino acids. The chain carries TRBV30 and TRBJ2-1; the TCRdb D gene call, TRBD2, has no DNA to confirm it. This TCR was sampled from a woman aged 45-59 years in good health. The sequencing sample was made of blood T cells: a sorted CD56 or NKG2C T cell subset, CD4+ or CD8+ T cells, or bulk PBMC T cells (not recorded which). CDR3 loop: CAWSAAGGPFF.